This TCR beta chain originates from a study of cytomegalovirus exposure and HLA in healthy donors (dated by TCRdb to about 2017). As for the study more broadly: According to a later analysis, one platform produced both the roughly 120 validation repertoires and the roughly 640 repertoires of the first cohort. The study combined high-throughput TCR immunosequencing, statistical association of individual TCRs with disease status, and machine learning to predict cytomegalovirus infection status. Along with the roughly 670-subject first cohort, a separate validation cohort of approximately 110 different subjects was used. The study aimed to test whether cataloging public T cell receptors could reveal signatures of past pathogen exposure.

Library generation was performed with the immunoSEQ multiplex PCR assay. Per the authors' processing: A statistical classification framework was developed to diagnose cytomegalovirus status using the catalog of TCR beta chain sequences. What TCRdb holds here is the immuneACCESS table cut down to in-frame rearrangements. Part of the clones is not present; checked against another copy, under half of the missing clones reflect an unresolved V gene, and the others are unexplained. The DNA was the basis for D and trimming; V, J and clone size are from that table. Counted in this sample were some 140,000 clones; roughly 86% of them appeared once. Around 1.4% of the sample is in the top ten clones. The research as a whole found: The study gave a list of some 150 TCR beta chains associated with cytomegalovirus. Three of the identified cytomegalovirus-associated TCR beta chains were confirmed in vitro to be specific for cytomegalovirus antigens. Of the cluster scores, roughly 95% were above 0 in a later analysis, which found that TCRs clustered in the first cohort also tended to co-occur in the approximately 110 validation repertoires. Most TCR sequences were seen in very few donors, while some public TCRs were found in many individuals. The authors suggested that the approach could potentially be extended to other disease states and immunological phenotypes. The classifier was reported to diagnose cytomegalovirus status with high specificity and sensitivity in both the original cohort and the validation cohort. The validation cohort had no HLA typing available for a later analysis, so co-occurrence within that cohort was assessed over all 120 or so repertoires.

Notes on this clone: It lacks a known antigen. Base-call qualities are not available, and no considerably larger clone is one nucleotide away.

The donors belonged to the validation cohort of approximately 130 subjects, which was separate from the approximately 660-subject first cohort. The sample was PBMCs. This clonotype originated in a young woman in good health and CMV-seronegative.

CDR3 loop: CASSLSGYQETQYF. DNA sequence: TGTGCCAGCAGTTTAAGCGGGTACCAAGAGACCCAGTACTTC. The chain was built from TRBV27 and TRBJ2-5; tentative D gene TRBD2, with 6 bases matching. Including the terminal cysteine and phenylalanine, the CDR3 comprises 14 residues. The retained sequence is limited to the CDR3, 42 bases, with the frame set at the first base. V is shortened by 2 bases, J by 0 bases, and the region joining them spans 7 bases. The germline V gene (reference sequence) yields MNHEY for CDR1 and SMNVEV for CDR2.